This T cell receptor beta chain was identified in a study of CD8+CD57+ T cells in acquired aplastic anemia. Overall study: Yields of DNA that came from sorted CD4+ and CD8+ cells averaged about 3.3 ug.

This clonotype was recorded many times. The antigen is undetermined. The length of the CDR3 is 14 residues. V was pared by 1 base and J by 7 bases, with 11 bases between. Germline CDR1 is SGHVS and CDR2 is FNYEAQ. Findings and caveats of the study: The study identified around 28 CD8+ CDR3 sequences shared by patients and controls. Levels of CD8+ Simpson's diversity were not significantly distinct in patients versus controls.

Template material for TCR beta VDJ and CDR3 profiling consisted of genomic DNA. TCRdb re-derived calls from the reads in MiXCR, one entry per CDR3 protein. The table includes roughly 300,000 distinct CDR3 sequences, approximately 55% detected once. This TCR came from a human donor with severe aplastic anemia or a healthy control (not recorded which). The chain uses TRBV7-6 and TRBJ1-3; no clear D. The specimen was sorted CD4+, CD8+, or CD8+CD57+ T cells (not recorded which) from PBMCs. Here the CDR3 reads CASSLEEGLNTIYF. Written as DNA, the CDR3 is TGTGCCAGCAGCTTAGAGGAAGGGCTGAACACCATATATTTT.